These 26 T cell receptor beta chains originate from one sample sequenced in a study of blood T cell repertoires in COVID-19. The table came from immunoSEQ multiplex PCR; TCRdb's copy has only in-frame clones and leaves some out. The table lists about 160,000 clones, roughly 77% of them singletons. The sample consisted of peripheral blood. The receptors here all came from a human donor in a cohort sampled during active COVID-19.

The CDR3 DNA reads as TGTGCCAGCAGCGGATGGGACAGGGAAGAGACCCAGTACTTC. Translation: CASSGWDREETQYF. The V call is TRBV7-8, the J call TRBJ2-5; TRBD1 aligns across 9 bases. The CDR3 runs to 14 residues. V dropped 5 bases and J dropped 3; count of bases not matched to a gene: 4. The germline CDR1 and CDR2 sequences are SGHVS and FQNEAQ.

The chain joins TRBV11-2 to TRBJ1-1; D uncertain. Trimming stripped 1 base from V and 3 bases from J, with 3 bases between. Germline V gene sequence: CDR1 SGHAT, CDR2 FQNNGV. The length of the CDR3 is 12 residues. The CDR3 sequence is CASSLAYTEAFF. For the CDR3, the DNA is TGTGCCAGCAGCTTAGCTTACACTGAAGCTTTCTTT.

J is TRBJ2-2 and V is TRBV6-5; 7 nucleotides agree with TRBD2. Germline V gene data show CDR1 as MNHEY and CDR2 as SVGAGI. V trimming: 6 bases; J trimming: 3 bases; junction bases outside the gene matches: 7. The CDR3 sequence is 15 residues long. DNA for the CDR3: TGTGCCAGCAGACCTCCGGGGAGGGACACCGGGGAGCTGTTTTTT. The encoded protein is CASRPPGRDTGELFF.

A few counts support this clone. The junction does not match germline at one end; this may be a read error. The V and J genes are TRBV5-8 and TRBJ1-5, with D possibly matching TRBD1 (5 bases). Germline-derived CDR1 and CDR2 are SGHTS and YDEGEE. The CDR3 covers 11 residues. Written as DNA, the CDR3 is TGTGCCAGCGGCCCGAGGACACCCCGGTATTTT. Its translation is CASGPRTPRYF.

The chain is built from TRBV4-3 and TRBJ2-2, with 8 bases aligning to TRBD2. The J segment lost 3 bases and the V segment lost 0 bases, leaving 6 bases of the junction unmatched. This CDR3 comprises 17 residues. The V gene's germline CDR1 is LGHNA and CDR2 YSLEER. CDR3 nucleotides: TGCGCCAGCAGCCAAGATGATACGGGGGGGGACACCGGGGAGCTGTTTTTT. This translates into CASSQDDTGGDTGELFF.

The chain recombines TRBV24-1 with TRBJ2-7; no definite D call. In germline, CDR1 is KGHDR, CDR2 SFDVKD. With 6 bases removed from V and 3 bases from J, the gap between germline ends came to 8 bases. The CDR3 is 12 amino acids. This chain's CDR3 is CATSSADYEQYF. The CDR3 DNA is TGTGCCACCAGTTCCGCAGACTACGAGCAGTACTTC.

The chain has TRBV6-2 or TRBV6-3 and TRBJ2-1, with 16 bases aligning to TRBD2. The length of the CDR3 is 16 residues. Germline-derived CDR1 and CDR2 are MNHEY and SVGEGT. The V segment lost 6 bases and the J segment 6 bases; nucleotides outside the gene matches: 5. CDR3 nucleotide sequence: TGTGCCAGCAGCCGAGGGACTAGCGGGAGGGCCAATGAGCAGTTCTTC. This encodes CASSRGTSGRANEQFF.

The rearrangement links TRBV3-1 (or the pseudogene TRBV3-2) to TRBJ2-7; 12 positions match TRBD2. The CDR3 is made up of 15 amino acids. CDR1 and CDR2 (germline): LGHDT, YNNKEL (reference sequence). V was clipped by 5 bases and J by 2 bases; unmatched bases: 4. The CDR3, as DNA: TGTGCCAGCAGCGATCTAGCGGGAGGGGCCTACGAGCAGTACTTC. As protein: CASSDLAGGAYEQYF.

This clone has only one observation. The chain employs TRBV9 and TRBJ2-3; 11 nucleotides line up with TRBD2. The germline CDR1 and CDR2 sequences are SGDLS and YYNGEE. This CDR3 has 17 amino acids. The ends lost 3 bases at V and 0 bases at J; junction bases unmatched: 6. The CDR3 coding sequence is TGTGCCAGCAGCGCCCCTAGCGGGGGGACTAGCACAGATACGCAGTATTTT. This gives the protein CASSAPSGGTSTDTQYF.

The chain couples TRBV12-5 to TRBJ2-5; 7 nucleotides line up with TRBD2. Germline CDR1 LGHNT, CDR2 FRNRAP. This CDR3 contains 15 residues. J gave up 1 base and V 3 bases, and 5 bases lay outside the gene matches. In nucleotides, the CDR3 is TGTGCTAGTGGTTTAAGGGGACTACTCCAAGAGACCCAGTACTTC. Translating it yields CASGLRGLLQETQYF.

The chain is built from TRBV18 and TRBJ1-1, with D perhaps TRBD1 (6 bases). The germline V gene encodes CDR1 KGHSH and CDR2 LQKENI. V was trimmed by 3 bases and J by 1 base, leaving 15 bases between them. The CDR3 totals 16 residues. CDR3 sequence (DNA): TGTGCCAGCTCACCGTACCAGGTGGGGGCGAACACTGAAGCTTTCTTT. Protein: CASSPYQVGANTEAFF.

The V gene is TRBV24-1, the J gene TRBJ2-7; TRBD1 agrees at 7 bases. CDR1 is KGHDR, CDR2 SFDVKD, per germline. Trimming cost V 6 bases and J 2 bases; bases outside gene matches: 6. The CDR3 length is 14 residues. The CDR3 DNA reads TGTGCCACCAGTTCCAGGGGGTCCCCCTACGAGCAGTACTTC. The encoded protein is CATSSRGSPYEQYF.

This rearrangement joins TRBV7-9 to TRBJ2-7; maybe TRBD1 (6 bases). The V end was cut by 10 bases, the J end by 6 bases, with 13 bases between. Germline V gene data show CDR1 as SEHNR and CDR2 as FQNEAQ (reference sequence). The length of the CDR3 is 11 residues. The CDR3 loop is CAMDSHSEQYF. The CDR3 region has the DNA TGTGCCATGGACAGTCACTCCGAGCAGTACTTC.

The rearrangement uses TRBV2 and TRBJ1-2; 10 bases map to TRBD1. The CDR3 sequence is 15 residues long. Germline CDR1 SNHLY, CDR2 FYNNEI. The ends lost 6 bases at V and 0 bases at J; junction bases unmatched: 4. The CDR3 reads CASRIGQGANYGYTF. CDR3 DNA: TGTGCCAGCAGGATCGGACAGGGGGCTAACTATGGCTACACCTTC. The full variable domain, completed using reference TRBV2 and TRBJ1-2, is EPEVTQTPSHQVTQMGQEVILRCVPISNHLYFYWYRQILGQKVEFLVSFYNNEISEKSEIFDDQFSVERPDGSNFTLKIRSTKLEDSAMYFCASRIGQGANYGYTFGSGTRLTVV.

This chain uses TRBV27 with TRBJ2-3; 7 bases are a match to TRBD1. V lost 2 bases to trimming and J lost 4 bases; unmatched junction nucleotides: 3. The CDR3 contains 14 residues. Looked up from germline, CDR1 is MNHEY and CDR2 is SMNVEV (reference sequence). The DNA for the CDR3 is TGTGCCAGCAGTTTAAGGACAGGCCCAGATACGCAGTATTTT. Translation gives CASSLRTGPDTQYF.

This sequence joins TRBV24-1 and TRBJ2-2; 10 nucleotides match TRBD2. V shed 6 bases and J 5 bases; nucleotides not matched to a gene: 11. The length of the CDR3 is 17 residues. Germline CDR1 is KGHDR and CDR2 is SFDVKD. The CDR3 spells CATSRHASGGSTGELFF. The CDR3 nucleotides are TGTGCCACCAGTCGACATGCTAGCGGGGGATCGACCGGGGAGCTGTTTTTT.

This chain uses TRBV24-1 with TRBJ2-1, with 8 nucleotides matching TRBD1. The junction had 4 bases not matched to a gene; V was cut back by 5 bases and J by 5 bases. Germline V gene sequence: CDR1 KGHDR, CDR2 SFDVKD. The CDR3 runs 14 residues. The CDR3: CATSVQGGDNEQFF. In DNA, the CDR3 is TGTGCCACCAGTGTACAGGGGGGAGACAATGAGCAGTTCTTC.

This clone was counted a few times. The chain recombines TRBV2 with TRBJ2-7; D unclear. The CDR3 covers 13 residues. V dropped 5 bases and J dropped 0 bases, with 8 bases sitting between them. Looked up from germline, CDR1 is SNHLY and CDR2 is FYNNEI. For the CDR3, the DNA is TGTGCCAGCAGTCCTGGAGCCTCCTACGAGCAGTACTTC. It encodes CASSPGASYEQYF.

The rearrangement links TRBV7-8 to TRBJ1-1; D remains ambiguous. The ends were cut back, 0 bases at V and 2 bases at J, with 7 bases in the middle. This CDR3 has 14 amino acids. Germline CDR1 reads SGHVS; CDR2 reads FQNEAQ. CDR3 DNA sequence: TGTGCCAGCAGCTTAGCGCGAGCTAACACTGAAGCTTTCTTT. Translating gives CASSLARANTEAFF.

The chain uses TRBV5-1 and TRBJ2-3; 7 bases agree with TRBD1. V trimming: 3 bases; J trimming: 3 bases; junction bases outside the gene matches: 7. The CDR3 is 15 residues long. Germline V gene lookup returns CDR1 SGHRS and CDR2 YFSETQ. In DNA, the CDR3 is TGCGCCAGCAGCTCTGTACAGGGGAATACAGATACGCAGTATTTT. This gives the protein CASSSVQGNTDTQYF.

This clone was seen a handful of times. The chain combines TRBV24-1 with TRBJ2-5, with D possibly being TRBD1 (6 bases). The CDR3 loop spans 13 amino acids. V was cut by 3 bases and J by 5 bases, with 9 bases left in between. The germline V gene encodes CDR1 KGHDR and CDR2 SFDVKD. CDR3 sequence reads: CATSDVRGETQYF. The CDR3 nucleotides read TGTGCCACCAGTGATGTTAGGGGGGAGACCCAGTACTTC.

The V gene is TRBV19, the J gene TRBJ2-2, with D perhaps matching TRBD1 (6 bases). CDR3 length: 15 residues. In germline, CDR1 is LNHDA, CDR2 SQIVND (reference sequence). V lost 7 bases and J lost 3, with 15 bases in between. CDR3 protein: CASIPGQGHTGELFF. As DNA, the CDR3 is TGTGCCAGTATTCCGGGGCAGGGGCACACCGGGGAGCTGTTTTTT.

In regard to this clone: It is unclear where the CDR3 begins or ends on the DNA, so no DNA is shown, and the CDR3 is as TCRdb lists it. J is TRBJ2-2 and V is TRBV19; TRBD1 was called by the table and not checked on the DNA. Germline CDR1 is LNHDA and CDR2 is SQIVND (reference sequence). The CDR3 extends over 15 residues, inclusive of both ends. Here the CDR3 reads CASTSGQGHPGELFF.

The chain's CDR3 is CASGSDPMGSPLHF. DNA of the CDR3: TGTGCTAGTGGTTCCGACCCGATGGGCTCACCCCTCCACTTT. The chain joins TRBV12-5 to TRBJ1-6; D uncertain. Trimming cost V 4 bases and J 10 bases, with 14 bases left between them. Germline CDR1 and CDR2: LGHNT and FRNRAP. The CDR3 covers 14 residues.

The rearrangement links TRBV10-3 to TRBJ2-3; TRBD2 matches at 10 bases. From germline, CDR1 is ENHRY and CDR2 SYGVKD. The CDR3 is 17 amino acids. J gave up 0 bases and V 6 bases, and 9 bases lay outside the gene matches. The CDR3 spells CAIRSLTSGVSTDTQYF. The CDR3 DNA follows: TGTGCCATCAGATCGCTTACTAGCGGGGTTAGCACAGATACGCAGTATTTT.

This clone was found a few times. This chain joins TRBV19 and TRBJ1-2; TRBD1 might be the D (5 bases). CDR1 LNHDA and CDR2 SQIVND come from the germline V gene (reference sequence). This CDR3 spans 15 amino acids. V shed 3 bases and J shed 6 bases, with 17 bases lying between them. The CDR3 nucleotides read TGTGCCAGTAGTATTTCAGGGCCCCCTAGGGATGGCTACACCTTC. Translation gives CASSISGPPRDGYTF.